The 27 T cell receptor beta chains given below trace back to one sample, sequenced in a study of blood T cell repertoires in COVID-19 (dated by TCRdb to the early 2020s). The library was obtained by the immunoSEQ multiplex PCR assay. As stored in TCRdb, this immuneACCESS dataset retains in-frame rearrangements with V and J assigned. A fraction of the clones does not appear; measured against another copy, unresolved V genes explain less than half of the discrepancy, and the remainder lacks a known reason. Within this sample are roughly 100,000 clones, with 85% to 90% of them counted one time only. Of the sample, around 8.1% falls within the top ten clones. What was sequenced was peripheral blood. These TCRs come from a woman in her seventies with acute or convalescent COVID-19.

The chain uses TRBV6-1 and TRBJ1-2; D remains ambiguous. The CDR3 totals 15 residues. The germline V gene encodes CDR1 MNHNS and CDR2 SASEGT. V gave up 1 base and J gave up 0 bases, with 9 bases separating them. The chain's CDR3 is CASSEGHPPNYGYTF. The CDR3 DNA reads TGTGCCAGCAGTGAAGGGCATCCTCCTAACTATGGCTACACCTTC.

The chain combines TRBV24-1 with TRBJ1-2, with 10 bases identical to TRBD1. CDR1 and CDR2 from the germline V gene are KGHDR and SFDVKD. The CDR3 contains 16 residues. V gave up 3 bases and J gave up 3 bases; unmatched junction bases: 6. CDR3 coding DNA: TGTGCCACCAGTGATCCCAAGGGACAGGGGTACTATGGCTACACCTTC. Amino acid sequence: CATSDPKGQGYYGYTF.

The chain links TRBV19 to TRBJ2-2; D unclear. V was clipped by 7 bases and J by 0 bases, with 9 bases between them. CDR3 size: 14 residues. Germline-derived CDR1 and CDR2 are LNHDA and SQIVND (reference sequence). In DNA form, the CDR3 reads TGTGCCAGTATGACAAGAACGAACACCGGGGAGCTGTTTTTT. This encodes CASMTRTNTGELFF.

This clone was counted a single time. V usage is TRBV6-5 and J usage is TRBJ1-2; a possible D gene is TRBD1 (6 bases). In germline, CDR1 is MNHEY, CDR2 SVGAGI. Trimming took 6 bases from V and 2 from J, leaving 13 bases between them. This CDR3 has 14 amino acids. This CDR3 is CASRGTGTNYGYTF. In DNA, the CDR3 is TGTGCCAGCAGAGGGACCGGGACAAACTATGGCTACACCTTC.

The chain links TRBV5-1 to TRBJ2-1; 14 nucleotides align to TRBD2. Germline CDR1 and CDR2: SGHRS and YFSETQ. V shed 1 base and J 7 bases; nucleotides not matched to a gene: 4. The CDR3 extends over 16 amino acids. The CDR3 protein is CASSLTGTSGRNEQFF. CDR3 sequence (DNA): TGCGCCAGCAGCTTGACCGGGACTAGCGGGAGAAATGAGCAGTTCTTC.

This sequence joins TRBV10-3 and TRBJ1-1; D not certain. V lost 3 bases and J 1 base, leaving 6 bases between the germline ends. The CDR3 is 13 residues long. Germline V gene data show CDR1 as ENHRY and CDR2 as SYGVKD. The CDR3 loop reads CAISDKRNTEAFF. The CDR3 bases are TGTGCCATCAGTGATAAGAGGAACACTGAAGCTTTCTTT.

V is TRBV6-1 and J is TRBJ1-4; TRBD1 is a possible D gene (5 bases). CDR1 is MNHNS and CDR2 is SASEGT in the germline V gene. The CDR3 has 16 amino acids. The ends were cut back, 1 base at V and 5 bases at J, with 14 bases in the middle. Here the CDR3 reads CASSEEVGRGNEKLFF. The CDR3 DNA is TGTGCCAGCAGTGAAGAGGTGGGACGGGGGAATGAAAAACTGTTTTTT.

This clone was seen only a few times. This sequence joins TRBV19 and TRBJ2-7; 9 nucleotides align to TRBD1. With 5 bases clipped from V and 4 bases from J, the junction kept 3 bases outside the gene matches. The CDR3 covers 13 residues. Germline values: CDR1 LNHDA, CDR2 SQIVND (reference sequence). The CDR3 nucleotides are TGTGCCAGTAGTCCTGGGACAGGGTACGAGCAGTACTTC. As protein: CASSPGTGYEQYF.

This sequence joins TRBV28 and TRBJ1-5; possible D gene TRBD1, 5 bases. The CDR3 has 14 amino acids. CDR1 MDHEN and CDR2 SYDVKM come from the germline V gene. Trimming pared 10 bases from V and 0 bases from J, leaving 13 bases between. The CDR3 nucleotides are TGTGCCACCGAGACAGATTATAGCAATCAGCCCCAGCATTTT. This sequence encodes CATETDYSNQPQHF.

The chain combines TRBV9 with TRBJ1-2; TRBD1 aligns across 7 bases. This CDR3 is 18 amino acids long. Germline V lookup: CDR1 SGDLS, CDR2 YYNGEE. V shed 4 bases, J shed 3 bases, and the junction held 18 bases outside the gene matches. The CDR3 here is CASSRTGTVHIMDYGYTF. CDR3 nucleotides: TGTGCCAGCAGCCGCACCGGGACAGTCCACATAATGGACTATGGCTACACCTTC.

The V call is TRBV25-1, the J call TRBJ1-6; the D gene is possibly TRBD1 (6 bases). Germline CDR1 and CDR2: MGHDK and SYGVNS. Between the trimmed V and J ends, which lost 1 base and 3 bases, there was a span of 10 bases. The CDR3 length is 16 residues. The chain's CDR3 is CASSELTGRYNSPLHF. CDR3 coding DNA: TGTGCCAGCAGTGAATTAACAGGGCGCTATAATTCACCCCTCCACTTT.

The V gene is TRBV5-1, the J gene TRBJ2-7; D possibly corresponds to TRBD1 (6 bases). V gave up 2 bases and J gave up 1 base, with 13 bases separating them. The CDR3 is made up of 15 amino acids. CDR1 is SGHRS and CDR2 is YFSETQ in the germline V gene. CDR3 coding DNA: TGCGCCAGCAGCTTAGGGGGTGAAGGGTCCTACGAGCAGTACTTC. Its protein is CASSLGGEGSYEQYF.

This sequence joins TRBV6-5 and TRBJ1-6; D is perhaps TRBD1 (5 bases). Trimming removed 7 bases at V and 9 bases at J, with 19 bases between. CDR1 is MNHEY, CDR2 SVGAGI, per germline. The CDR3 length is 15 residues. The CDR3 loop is CASTLWGLGGSPLHF. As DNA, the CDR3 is TGTGCCAGCACCTTATGGGGCTTAGGTGGTTCACCCCTCCACTTT.

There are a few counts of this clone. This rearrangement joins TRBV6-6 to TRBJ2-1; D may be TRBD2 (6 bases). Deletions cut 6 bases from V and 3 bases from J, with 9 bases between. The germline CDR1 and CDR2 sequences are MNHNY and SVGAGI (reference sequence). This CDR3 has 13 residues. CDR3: CASRPGVYNEQFF. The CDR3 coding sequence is TGTGCCAGCAGACCGGGGGTCTACAATGAGCAGTTCTTC.

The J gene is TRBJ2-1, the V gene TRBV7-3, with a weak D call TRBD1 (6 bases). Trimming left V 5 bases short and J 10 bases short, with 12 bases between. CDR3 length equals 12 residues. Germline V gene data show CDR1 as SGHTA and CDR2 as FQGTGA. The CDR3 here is CASSINQGEQFF. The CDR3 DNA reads TGTGCCAGCAGCATCAACCAGGGGGAGCAGTTCTTC.

The CDR3 nucleotides read TGTGCCAGTAGTATCATCGGGGGGTTTCTAGATACGCAGTATTTT. It yields the protein CASSIIGGFLDTQYF. V usage is TRBV19 and J usage is TRBJ2-3; 7 bases are shared with TRBD2. Germline V gene lookup returns CDR1 LNHDA and CDR2 SQIVND (reference sequence). CDR3 length: 15 amino acids. Trimming at V came to 3 bases and at J to 5 bases, leaving 8 bases not matched to a gene.

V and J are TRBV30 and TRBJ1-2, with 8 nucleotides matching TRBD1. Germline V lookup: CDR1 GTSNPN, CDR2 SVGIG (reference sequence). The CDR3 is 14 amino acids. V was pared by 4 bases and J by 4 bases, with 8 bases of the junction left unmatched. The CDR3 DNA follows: TGTGCCTGGATAAGGACAGGGAGCGGCTATGGCTACACCTTC. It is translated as CAWIRTGSGYGYTF.

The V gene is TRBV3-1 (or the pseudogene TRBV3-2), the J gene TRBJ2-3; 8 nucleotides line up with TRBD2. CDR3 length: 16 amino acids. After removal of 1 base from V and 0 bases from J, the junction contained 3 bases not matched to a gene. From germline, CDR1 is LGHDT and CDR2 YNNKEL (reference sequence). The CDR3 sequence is CASSQAGGRSTDTQYF. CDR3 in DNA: TGTGCCAGCAGCCAAGCCGGCGGGAGGAGCACAGATACGCAGTATTTT.

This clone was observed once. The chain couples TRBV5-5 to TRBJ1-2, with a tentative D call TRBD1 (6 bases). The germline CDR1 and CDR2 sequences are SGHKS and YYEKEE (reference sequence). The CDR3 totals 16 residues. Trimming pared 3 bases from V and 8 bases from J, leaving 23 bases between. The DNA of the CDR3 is TGTGCCAGCAGCTCCGCGGAGACAGGAACCATTCGAGGCTACACCTTC. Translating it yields CASSSAETGTIRGYTF.

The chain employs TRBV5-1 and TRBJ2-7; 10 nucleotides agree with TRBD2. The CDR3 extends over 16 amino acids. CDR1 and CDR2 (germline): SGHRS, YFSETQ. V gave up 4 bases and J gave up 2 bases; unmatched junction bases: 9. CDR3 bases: TGCGCCAGCAGCCCCCTAGCGGGAGCCCCTCCCTACGAGCAGTACTTC. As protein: CASSPLAGAPPYEQYF.

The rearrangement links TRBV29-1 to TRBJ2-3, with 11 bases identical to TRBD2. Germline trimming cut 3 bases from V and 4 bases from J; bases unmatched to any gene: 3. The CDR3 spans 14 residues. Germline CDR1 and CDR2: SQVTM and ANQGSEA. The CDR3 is CSVEGTSGSDTQYF. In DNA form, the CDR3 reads TGCAGCGTTGAGGGGACTAGCGGATCAGATACGCAGTATTTT.

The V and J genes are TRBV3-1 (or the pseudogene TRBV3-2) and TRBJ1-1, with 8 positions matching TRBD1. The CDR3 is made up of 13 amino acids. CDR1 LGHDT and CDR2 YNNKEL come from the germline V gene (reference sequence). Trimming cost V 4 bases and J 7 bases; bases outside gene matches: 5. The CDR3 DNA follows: TGTGCCAGCAGCCGGCGGACAGGGCTTGAAGCTTTCTTT. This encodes CASSRRTGLEAFF.

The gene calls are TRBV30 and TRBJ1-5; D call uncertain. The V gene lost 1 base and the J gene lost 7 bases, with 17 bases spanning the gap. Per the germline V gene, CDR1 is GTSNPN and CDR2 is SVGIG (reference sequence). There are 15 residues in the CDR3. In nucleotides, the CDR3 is TGTGCCTGGAGTGGACTAACGGGGAATGGACAGCCCCAGCATTTT. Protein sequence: CAWSGLTGNGQPQHF.

CDR3: CASSPGTGNHEQYF. Written as DNA, the CDR3 is TGTGCCAGCAGCCCCGGGACAGGGAACCACGAGCAGTACTTC. The chain links TRBV7-3 to TRBJ2-7; TRBD1 matches 9 bases. V lost 5 bases to trimming and J lost 5 bases; unmatched junction nucleotides: 7. Germline V gene sequence: CDR1 SGHTA, CDR2 FQGTGA. The CDR3 contains 14 residues.

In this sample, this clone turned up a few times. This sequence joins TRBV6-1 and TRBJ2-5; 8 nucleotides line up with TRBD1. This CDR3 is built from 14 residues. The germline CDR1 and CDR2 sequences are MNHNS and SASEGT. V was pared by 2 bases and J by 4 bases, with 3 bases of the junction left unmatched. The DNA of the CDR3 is TGTGCCAGCAGTGAACAGGGGGCGGGAGAGACCCAGTACTTC. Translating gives CASSEQGAGETQYF.

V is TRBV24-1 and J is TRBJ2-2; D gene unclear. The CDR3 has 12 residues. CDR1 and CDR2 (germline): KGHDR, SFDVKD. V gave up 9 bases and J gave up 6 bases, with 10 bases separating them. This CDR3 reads CATVSPAGELFF. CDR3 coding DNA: TGTGCCACCGTAAGCCCGGCCGGGGAGCTGTTTTTT.

CDR3 in DNA: TGTGCCAGCAGCTTAGAACAGGGACGGACTAGAGGCTACACCTTC. It yields the protein CASSLEQGRTRGYTF. The rearrangement joins TRBV28 to TRBJ1-2, with a weak D call TRBD1 (6 bases). The germline V and J ends were trimmed by 6 bases and 8 bases, with 22 bases remaining between them. Germline values: CDR1 MDHEN, CDR2 SYDVKM. The CDR3 contains 15 residues.